This T cell receptor beta chain was captured in a study of blood T cell repertoires in COVID-19. Data came from immunoSEQ multiplex PCR; TCRdb stores just in-frame clones and leaves some out. The sample has approximately 120,000 clones, less than 90% seen once. The junction had 7 bases not matched to a gene; V was cut back by 4 bases and J by 4 bases. Per germline, CDR1 SGHTS and CDR2 YDEGEE. This CDR3 is built from 15 residues. What was sequenced was peripheral blood. This TCR came from a man older than 75 with active or convalescent COVID-19. The J gene is TRBJ1-5, the V gene TRBV5-8; TRBD1 agrees at 8 bases. CDR3 in amino acids: CASSLRTGRNQPQHF. CDR3 coding DNA: TGTGCCAGCAGCCTGCGGACAGGGAGAAATCAGCCCCAGCATTTT.